The 27 T cell receptor beta chains presented below share a single source sample, sequenced in a study of CD4 T cells in relation to SARS-CoV-2 and coronaviruses. Before the COVID-19 pandemic, during about 2010-2018, CD4+ T cells were taken from unexposed donors. After about 10 days of culture, CD4+ T cells were isolated. Antigens of these TCRs are unknown. Sequencing used immunoSEQ multiplex PCR; TCRdb keeps in-frame clones, though not all of them. The sample has about 26,000 clones; under 80% are singletons. Sequencing input: CD4+ T cells from PBMCs, cultured in vitro. These receptors came from a human donor in good health.

The chain employs TRBV6-6 and TRBJ1-4; 9 bases fit TRBD1. CDR3 length: 15 amino acids. Germline V gene sequence: CDR1 MNHNY, CDR2 SVGAGI (reference sequence). With 2 bases clipped from V and 7 bases from J, the junction kept 5 bases outside the gene matches. The CDR3: CASSYPGQGFEKLFF. The CDR3 coding sequence is TGTGCCAGCAGTTACCCCGGACAGGGGTTTGAAAAACTGTTTTTT.

V gene TRBV19 combines with J gene TRBJ2-7; TRBD1 aligns across 7 bases. The J segment lost 3 bases and the V segment lost 5 bases, leaving 10 bases of the junction unmatched. CDR3 length: 15 amino acids. Germline lookup yields CDR1 LNHDA and CDR2 SQIVND (reference sequence). The CDR3 coding sequence is TGTGCCAGTAGTTTTGGACAGGCATACCACTACGAGCAGTACTTC. Its protein is CASSFGQAYHYEQYF.

This clone was detected only a few times. The V call is TRBV7-9, the J call TRBJ1-1; D is unresolved. CDR1 and CDR2 from the germline V gene are SEHNR and FQNEAQ (reference sequence). CDR3 length: 13 amino acids. Trimming stripped 6 bases from V and 8 bases from J, with 16 bases between. CDR3 amino acids: CASRVEGRAEAFF. DNA of the CDR3: TGTGCCAGCAGGGTAGAGGGCAGAGCCGAAGCTTTCTTT.

The rearrangement uses TRBV7-2 and TRBJ1-3, with 7 bases fitting TRBD1. Germline V lookup: CDR1 SGHTA, CDR2 FQGNSA. Unmatched junction bases numbered 9, after V lost 7 bases and J lost 0 bases. This CDR3 is built from 16 residues. The CDR3 here is CASTHRGALSGNTIYF. In DNA form, the CDR3 reads TGTGCCAGCACCCACAGGGGTGCTCTCTCTGGAAACACCATATATTTT.

The rearrangement joins TRBV2 to TRBJ1-2; D call uncertain. Germline loops: CDR1 SNHLY, CDR2 FYNNEI. This CDR3 comprises 13 residues. Deletions cut 4 bases from V and 0 bases from J, with 6 bases between. The CDR3 loop is CASSVGANYGYTF. CDR3 nucleotide sequence: TGTGCCAGCAGTGTAGGTGCTAACTATGGCTACACCTTC.

The J gene is TRBJ2-5, the V gene TRBV30, with D hard to call. V lost 0 bases to trimming and J lost 7 bases, with 18 bases between them. The CDR3 covers 15 residues. Germline values: CDR1 GTSNPN, CDR2 SVGIG (reference sequence). This CDR3 reads CAWSVGNTPHRTQYF. The CDR3 DNA follows: TGTGCCTGGAGTGTGGGTAATACTCCCCACAGGACCCAGTACTTC.

The gene calls are TRBV7-2 and TRBJ2-7; weak D call: TRBD1 (6 bases). The CDR3 runs to 16 residues. CDR1 SGHTA and CDR2 FQGNSA come from the germline V gene. The germline V and J ends were trimmed by 0 bases and 6 bases, with 18 bases remaining between them. CDR3 amino acids: CASSLAGQTVEGEQYF. CDR3 in DNA: TGTGCCAGCAGCTTAGCGGGACAAACAGTTGAGGGCGAGCAGTACTTC. The variable domain in full, with the rest retrieved from reference TRBV7-2 and TRBJ2-7, is GAGVSQSPSNKVTEKGKDVELRCDPISGHTALYWYRQSLGQGLEFLIYFQGNSAPDKSGLPSDRFSAERTGGSVSTLTIQRTQQEDSAVYLCASSLAGQTVEGEQYFGPGTRLTVT.

V gene TRBV5-1 combines with J gene TRBJ2-7; maybe TRBD1 (6 bases). V was clipped by 4 bases and J by 3 bases, with 8 bases between them. The CDR3 runs 12 residues. Germline V CDR1 and CDR2: SGHRS, YFSETQ. The CDR3 nucleotides read TGCGCCAGCAGCGAACAGGGCTACGAGCAGTACTTC. This translates into CASSEQGYEQYF. The entire variable domain, with the rest obtained from reference TRBV5-1 and TRBJ2-7, is as follows: KAGVTQTPRYLIKTRGQQVTLSCSPISGHRSVSWYQQTPGQGLQFLFEYFSETQRNKGNFPGRFSGRQFSNSRSEMNVSTLELGDSALYLCASSEQGYEQYFGPGTRLTVT.

The chain recombines TRBV6-5 with TRBJ1-2; maybe TRBD1 (6 bases). This CDR3 has 14 residues. Germline loops: CDR1 MNHEY, CDR2 SVGAGI. V gave up 10 bases and J gave up 2 bases, with 17 bases separating them. The CDR3 DNA sequence: TGTGCCACTTCAGAAGGGGGTCTAAACTATGGCTACACCTTC. Translated: CATSEGGLNYGYTF.

V is TRBV4-2 and J is TRBJ1-4; D is unresolved. Germline V CDR1 and CDR2: LGHNA, YNFKEQ. The CDR3 spans 15 residues. V was clipped by 4 bases and J by 8 bases, with 17 bases between them. Here the CDR3 reads CASSLIPRVEEKLFF. CDR3 DNA sequence: TGTGCCAGCAGCCTAATCCCACGAGTGGAGGAAAAACTGTTTTTT.

The J gene is TRBJ1-1, the V gene TRBV1; the D call of TRBD1 is as the table states it, not checked on the DNA. TRBV1 is a pseudogene segment. The CDR3 length is 13 residues. CDR3 in DNA: TGCACCACCAGGGGGCAGGAGAACACTGAAGCTTTCTTT. It codes for CTTRGQENTEAFF.

V is TRBV5-1 and J is TRBJ2-5, with 9 bases identical to TRBD2. CDR1 and CDR2 from the germline V gene are SGHRS and YFSETQ. J gave up 4 bases and V 4 bases, and 5 bases lay outside the gene matches. The CDR3 covers 14 residues. The CDR3 sequence: CASSNGLATETQYF. The CDR3 bases are TGCGCCAGCAGCAACGGACTAGCGACAGAGACCCAGTACTTC.

The J gene is TRBJ2-5, the V gene TRBV5-1; 11 bases fit TRBD2. The trim removed 5 bases at V and 0 bases at J, leaving 0 bases unmatched. Germline V gives CDR1 SGHRS, CDR2 YFSETQ. This CDR3 is built from 14 residues. CDR3 bases: TGCGCCAGCAGACTAGCGGGGGACCAAGAGACCCAGTACTTC. It codes for CASRLAGDQETQYF. Filled out from reference TRBV5-1 and TRBJ2-5, the complete variable domain reads KAGVTQTPRYLIKTRGQQVTLSCSPISGHRSVSWYQQTPGQGLQFLFEYFSETQRNKGNFPGRFSGRQFSNSRSEMNVSTLELGDSALYLCASRLAGDQETQYFGPGTRLLVL.

The V gene is TRBV2, the J gene TRBJ2-2; TRBD2 aligns across 13 bases. Germline trimming cut 6 bases from V and 4 bases from J; bases unmatched to any gene: 2. The CDR3 runs to 15 residues. Germline CDR1 is SNHLY and CDR2 is FYNNEI. CDR3 loop: CASRGTSGITGELFF. CDR3 sequence (DNA): TGTGCCAGCAGGGGGACTAGCGGGATCACCGGGGAGCTGTTTTTT.

This chain uses TRBV6-2 or TRBV6-3 with TRBJ2-7, with TRBD2 identical over 10 bases. Trimming removed 0 bases from V and 3 bases from J; junction bases left unmatched: 5. Germline lookup yields CDR1 MNHEY and CDR2 SVGEGT. This CDR3 contains 16 residues. The CDR3 loop is CASSYSIPSGGYEQYF. CDR3 nucleotide sequence: TGTGCCAGCAGTTACTCGATCCCTAGCGGGGGCTACGAGCAGTACTTC.

The chain carries TRBV29-1 and TRBJ1-1; a weak D match, TRBD1 (6 bases). The V end was cut by 7 bases, the J end by 4 bases, with 16 bases between. The CDR3 sequence is 13 residues long. Germline V gives CDR1 SQVTM, CDR2 ANQGSEA. The CDR3 region has the DNA TGCAGCGCTCGGACAGAAGCAGTCACTGAAGCTTTCTTT. Amino acids: CSARTEAVTEAFF.

This rearrangement joins TRBV5-1 to TRBJ1-1, with D unclear. Germline values: CDR1 SGHRS, CDR2 YFSETQ. This CDR3 has 14 amino acids. Between the trimmed V and J ends, which lost 0 bases and 1 base, there was a span of 7 bases. The CDR3 nucleotides are TGCGCCAGCAGCTTGGAAGCCCCGAACACTGAAGCTTTCTTT. Protein sequence: CASSLEAPNTEAFF.

There are a few counts of this clone. The rearrangement links TRBV27 to TRBJ1-4; D is perhaps TRBD1 (5 bases). Germline V gene data show CDR1 as MNHEY and CDR2 as SMNVEV (reference sequence). The CDR3 extends over 15 amino acids. V shed 4 bases and J shed 3 bases, with 12 bases lying between them. CDR3: CASSWGGGPNEKLFF. The CDR3 region has the DNA TGTGCCAGCAGTTGGGGGGGAGGCCCTAATGAAAAACTGTTTTTT.

The chain carries TRBV29-1 and TRBJ2-1; TRBD2 matches 7 bases. The length of the CDR3 is 15 residues. Germline CDR1 SQVTM, CDR2 ANQGSEA. J gave up 7 bases and V 2 bases, and 11 bases lay outside the gene matches. The CDR3 protein is CSVEQLAIRGNEQFF. For the CDR3, the DNA is TGCAGCGTTGAACAACTAGCGATACGGGGGAATGAGCAGTTCTTC.

The chain recombines TRBV6-5 with TRBJ2-5; 14 bases are shared with TRBD2. This CDR3 is built from 15 residues. CDR1 MNHEY and CDR2 SVGAGI come from the germline V gene. V shed 7 bases and J 4 bases; nucleotides not matched to a gene: 5. In DNA form, the CDR3 reads TGTGCCAGCACCGGGACTAGCGGGAGCGGAGAGACCCAGTACTTC. It translates to CASTGTSGSGETQYF.

V is TRBV19 and J is TRBJ1-4, with D maybe TRBD1 (5 bases). The CDR3 length is 14 residues. Germline V CDR1 and CDR2: LNHDA, SQIVND (reference sequence). Trimming pared 7 bases from V and 2 bases from J, leaving 11 bases between. CDR3 sequence: CASNGGGTNEKLFF. CDR3 DNA: TGTGCCAGTAACGGGGGGGGGACTAATGAAAAACTGTTTTTT.

V and J are TRBV4-1 and TRBJ2-1; the D gene is possibly TRBD2 (6 bases). The CDR3 is 14 amino acids. Germline-derived CDR1 and CDR2 are MGHRA and YSYEKL. V was trimmed by 2 bases and J by 16 bases, leaving 21 bases between them. The CDR3 coding sequence is TGCGCCAGCAGCCAACTGGTGGGCGGGACGCCGTGTTTCTTC. Translation: CASSQLVGGTPCFF.

The CDR3 region is CASSEQFSNQPQHF. DNA for the CDR3: TGTGCCAGCAGCGAACAATTTAGCAATCAGCCCCAGCATTTT. The chain employs TRBV4-2 and TRBJ1-5; D gene unclear. The CDR3 loop spans 14 amino acids. V shed 5 bases and J shed 0 bases, with 8 bases lying between them. Per germline, CDR1 LGHNA and CDR2 YNFKEQ.

The rearrangement joins TRBV30 to TRBJ2-1, with TRBD2 matching over 14 bases. Germline values: CDR1 GTSNPN, CDR2 SVGIG (reference sequence). The CDR3 sequence is 17 residues long. V was clipped by 5 bases and J by 6 bases; unmatched bases: 12. The CDR3 nucleotides are TGTGCCTGGGGGTATGGGACTAGCGGGAGCCGTGGCAATGAGCAGTTCTTC. Translation: CAWGYGTSGSRGNEQFF.

The genes are TRBV3-1 (or the pseudogene TRBV3-2) and TRBJ2-3, with 12 bases fitting TRBD2. The CDR3 has 16 residues. Trimming at V came to 0 bases and at J to 4 bases, leaving 2 bases not matched to a gene. Germline CDR1 is LGHDT and CDR2 is YNNKEL (reference sequence). The CDR3 protein is CASSQERLAGADTQYF. The CDR3 DNA reads TGTGCCAGCAGCCAAGAAAGACTAGCGGGGGCAGATACGCAGTATTTT.

The chain couples TRBV5-1 to TRBJ1-2; D is possibly TRBD1 (6 bases). Germline loops: CDR1 SGHRS, CDR2 YFSETQ. CDR3 length: 17 amino acids. Trimming shortened V by 0 bases and J by 4 bases, and 19 bases separated the two germline ends. The CDR3 DNA follows: TGCGCCAGCAGCTTGGCGGGCAACAGGGAGGTTAGCTATGGCTACACCTTC. Amino acids: CASSLAGNREVSYGYTF.

The genes are TRBV7-3 and TRBJ1-1; D unresolved. The CDR3 is 13 amino acids. Germline CDR1 SGHTA, CDR2 FQGTGA. Trimming took 1 base from V and 4 from J, leaving 7 bases between them. The CDR3 sequence is CASSLNPGTEAFF. As DNA, the CDR3 is TGTGCCAGCAGCTTAAATCCAGGCACTGAAGCTTTCTTT.